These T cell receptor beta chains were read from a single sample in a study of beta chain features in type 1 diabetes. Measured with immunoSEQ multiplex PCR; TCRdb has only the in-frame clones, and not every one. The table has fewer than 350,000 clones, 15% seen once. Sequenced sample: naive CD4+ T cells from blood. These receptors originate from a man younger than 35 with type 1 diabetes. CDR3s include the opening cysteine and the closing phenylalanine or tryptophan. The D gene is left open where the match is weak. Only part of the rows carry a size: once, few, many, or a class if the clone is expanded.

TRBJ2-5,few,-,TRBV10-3,CAISESPNQETQYF,TGTGCCATCAGTGAGTCCCCAAACCAAGAGACCCAGTACTTC
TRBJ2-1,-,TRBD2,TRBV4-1,CASSQGRLAGNSYNEQFF,TGCGCCAGCAGCCAAGGGAGACTAGCGGGGAACTCCTACAATGAGCAGTTCTTC
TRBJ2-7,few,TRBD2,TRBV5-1,CASSLLAGGPFLRYEQYF,TGCGCCAGCAGCTTACTAGCGGGAGGGCCGTTTCTTCGGTACGAGCAGTACTTC
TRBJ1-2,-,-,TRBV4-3,CASSQDQGPSPYGYTF,TGCGCCAGCAGCCAAGACCAGGGCCCGTCACCCTATGGCTACACCTTC
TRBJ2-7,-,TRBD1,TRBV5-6,CASSSAGQGYEQYF,TGTGCCAGCAGCTCCGCGGGACAGGGGTACGAGCAGTACTTC
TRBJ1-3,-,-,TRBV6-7,CALEGSGNTIYF,TGTGCCTTGGAGGGGTCCGGAAACACCATATATTTT
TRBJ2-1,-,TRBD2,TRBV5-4,CASSFGVAGDNEQFF,TGTGCCAGCAGCTTCGGGGTAGCGGGTGACAATGAGCAGTTCTTC
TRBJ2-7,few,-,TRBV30,CAWRPATGGQREQYF,TGTGCCTGGAGGCCCGCTACCGGGGGTCAGCGCGAGCAGTACTTC
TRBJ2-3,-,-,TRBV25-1,CASSQQGPTQYF,TGTGCCAGCAGCCAACAGGGTCCTACGCAGTATTTT
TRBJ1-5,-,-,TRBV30,CAWAEGGSNQPQHF,TGTGCCTGGGCAGAGGGGGGGAGCAATCAGCCCCAGCATTTT
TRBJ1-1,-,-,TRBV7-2,CASSLAGGKGNTEAFF,TGTGCCAGCAGCTTAGCGGGGGGAAAGGGGAACACTGAAGCTTTCTTT
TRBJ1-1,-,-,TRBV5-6,CASSEKTRKTFF,TGTGCCAGCAGCGAAAAAACAAGAAAGACTTTCTTT
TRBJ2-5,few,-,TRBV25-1,CASSEFGIETQYF,TGTGCCAGCAGTGAATTCGGTATAGAGACCCAGTACTTC
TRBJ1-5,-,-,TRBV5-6,CASSLVGREDQPQHF,TGTGCCAGCAGCTTGGTGGGGAGAGAGGATCAGCCCCAGCATTTT
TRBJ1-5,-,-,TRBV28,CASTTGGISNQPQHF,TGTGCCAGCACCACCGGGGGGATTAGCAATCAGCCCCAGCATTTT
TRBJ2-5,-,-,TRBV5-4,CASSLQGGEETQYF,TGTGCCAGCAGCTTGCAGGGAGGAGAAGAGACCCAGTACTTC
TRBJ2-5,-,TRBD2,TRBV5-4,CASTRRTGRSQETQYF,TGTGCCAGCACCCGGAGGACCGGGAGGTCCCAAGAGACCCAGTACTTC
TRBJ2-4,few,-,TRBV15,CATSTTGSLKNIQYF,TGTGCCACCAGCACCACAGGGAGCCTCAAAAACATTCAGTACTTC
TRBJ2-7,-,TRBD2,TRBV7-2,CASSLVSSGPYEQYF,TGTGCCAGCAGCTTAGTCTCTAGCGGGCCCTACGAGCAGTACTTC
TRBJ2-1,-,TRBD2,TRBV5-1,CASSGGLAGVRQFF,TGCGCCAGCAGCGGGGGACTAGCGGGAGTACGGCAGTTCTTC
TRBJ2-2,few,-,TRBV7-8,CASSLYQGNTGELFF,TGTGCCAGCAGCTTGTACCAGGGGAACACCGGGGAGCTGTTTTTT
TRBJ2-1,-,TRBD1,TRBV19,CATGGQGYNEQFF,TGTGCCACCGGGGGACAGGGGTACAATGAGCAGTTCTTC
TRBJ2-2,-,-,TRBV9,CASSVAGRETGELFF,TGTGCCAGCAGCGTAGCAGGCCGAGAAACCGGGGAGCTGTTTTTT
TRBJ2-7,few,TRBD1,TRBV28,CASSTPPTGWYEQYF,TGTGCCAGCAGTACCCCCCCGACAGGGTGGTACGAGCAGTACTTC
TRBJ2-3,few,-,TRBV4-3,CASSQGLAGWKSDTQYF,TGCGCCAGCAGCCAAGGCCTGGCGGGGTGGAAATCAGATACGCAGTATTTT
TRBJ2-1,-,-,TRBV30,CAWSFSNEQFF,TGTGCCTGGAGTTTCTCCAATGAGCAGTTCTTC
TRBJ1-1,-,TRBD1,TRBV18,CASSPGTAGENTEAFF,TGTGCCAGCTCACCTGGGACAGCGGGGGAGAACACTGAAGCTTTCTTT
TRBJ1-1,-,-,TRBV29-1,CSVETGSNKNTEAFF,TGCAGCGTTGAAACAGGGAGTAATAAGAACACTGAAGCTTTCTTT
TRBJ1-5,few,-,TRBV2,CASRRTVNQPQHF,TGTGCCAGCAGGCGGACAGTTAATCAGCCCCAGCATTTT
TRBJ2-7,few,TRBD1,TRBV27,CASSPPRTGGEQYF,TGTGCCAGCAGTCCGCCCAGGACAGGCGGCGAGCAGTACTTC
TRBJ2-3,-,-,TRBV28,CASSHSITDTQYF,TGTGCCAGCAGTCACTCAATAACAGATACGCAGTATTTT
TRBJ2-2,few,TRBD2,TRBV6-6,CASSYDRGVGSGELFF,TGTGCCAGCAGTTACGATCGGGGGGTAGGGTCCGGGGAGCTGTTTTTT
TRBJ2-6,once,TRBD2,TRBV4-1,CASSQREGNPGANVLTF,TGCGCCAGCAGCCAGAGGGAGGGTAACCCTGGGGCCAACGTCCTGACTTTC
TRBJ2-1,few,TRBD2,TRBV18,CASSLRTSGNNEQFF,TGTGCCAGCTCACTGAGGACTAGCGGAAACAATGAGCAGTTCTTC
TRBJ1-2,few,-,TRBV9,CASSPGVYGYTF,TGTGCCAGCAGCCCAGGGGTCTATGGCTACACCTTC
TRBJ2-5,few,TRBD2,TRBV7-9,CASTTGGPEETQYF,TGTGCCAGCACCACGGGAGGTCCGGAGGAGACCCAGTACTTC
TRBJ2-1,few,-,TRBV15,CATSPRQGIKTYNEQFF,TGTGCCACCAGCCCTCGGCAGGGAATTAAAACCTACAATGAGCAGTTCTTC
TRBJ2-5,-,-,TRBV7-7,CASGPGETQYF,TGTGCCAGCGGTCCCGGGGAGACCCAGTACTTC
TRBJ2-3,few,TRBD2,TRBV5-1,CASRTNSGSNRDTQYF,TGCGCCAGCCGCACTAATAGCGGGAGTAATAGGGATACGCAGTATTTT
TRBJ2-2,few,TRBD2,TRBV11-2,CASSPRLAENTGELFF,TGTGCCAGCAGCCCTAGACTAGCGGAGAACACCGGGGAGCTGTTTTTT